These 2 T cell receptor beta chains were all obtained from the same sample, sequenced in a study of T cell responses to AZD1222 COVID-19 vaccine. Assay used: immunoSEQ multiplex PCR; TCRdb lists only in-frame clones, some missing. Here the sample spans under 200,000 clones, roughly 85% being singletons. This specimen consisted of peripheral blood, obtained 28 days after the second AZD1222 dose. These receptors were taken from an adult who received the AZD1222 COVID-19 vaccine.

The V and J genes are TRBV5-4 and TRBJ1-2; no reliable D call. Germline CDR1 reads SGHNT; CDR2 reads YYREEE (reference sequence). The CDR3 contains 12 residues. V was cut by 4 bases and J by 4 bases, with 8 bases left in between. The CDR3 here is CASSPWGYGYTF. In DNA, the CDR3 is TGTGCCAGCAGCCCTTGGGGCTATGGCTACACCTTC.

The J gene is TRBJ1-1, the V gene TRBV29-1; 7 nucleotides align to TRBD1. The CDR3 consists of 12 residues. Germline V CDR1 and CDR2: SQVTM, ANQGSEA. V shed 7 bases, J shed 1 base, and the junction held 3 bases outside the gene matches. The DNA of the CDR3 is TGCAGCGGGTACAGGGGGAACACTGAAGCTTTCTTT. Translated, it gives CSGYRGNTEAFF.